The 8 T cell receptor beta chains in this list originate from one sample, sequenced in a study of human T cells and chemical hapten exposure. Treatment denoted: therapeutic diphenylcyclopropenone sensitization with weekly scalp DPC. For the library, individual cDNA molecules each received unique molecular identifiers. TCRdb passed the reads through MiXCR, listing each CDR3 protein once. The sample has 450 to 550 distinct CDR3 sequences, 41% seen once. Material: whole blood, obtained before DPC sensitization or 2, 6, or about 24 weeks after (not recorded which). The source is an adult with alopecia areata. Some clones in this sample may be carry-over from other donors' samples. This table probably holds off-target reads from a library built for another chain.

This clonotype was seen more than once but under ten times. The chain combines TRBV3-1 with TRBJ2-1; unclear D gene. Germline assignment: CDR1 LGHDT and CDR2 YNNKEL (reference sequence). V lost 1 base and J 6 bases, leaving 16 bases between the germline ends. The CDR3 consists of 16 residues. The DNA of the CDR3 is TGTGCCAGCAGCCAAGGTGGGGTCTACGAGTCCAATGAGCAGTTCTTC. It yields the protein CASSQGGVYESNEQFF.

This clonotype was counted a few times. The chain is built from TRBV29-1 and TRBJ2-5; D unresolved. Per the germline V gene, CDR1 is SQVTM and CDR2 is ANQGSEA. V lost 7 bases, J lost 1 base, and 13 bases lay in between. This CDR3 spans 13 amino acids. CDR3 sequence: CSAQDGFQETQYF. CDR3 DNA: TGCAGCGCTCAGGACGGATTCCAAGAGACCCAGTACTTC.

V usage is TRBV12-3 or TRBV12-4 and J usage is TRBJ2-1; the match to TRBD1 covers 7 bases. V was clipped by 4 bases and J by 7 bases; unmatched bases: 7. The CDR3 length is 14 residues. The CDR3 loop reads CASSWTGTLNEQFF. The CDR3 bases are TGTGCCAGCAGTTGGACAGGTACCCTGAATGAGCAGTTCTTC.

The chain combines TRBV6-6 with TRBJ1-3; D is unclear. Germline V lookup: CDR1 MNHNY, CDR2 SVGAGI (reference sequence). This CDR3 is 16 amino acids long. Trimming took 7 bases from V and 0 from J, leaving 16 bases between them. CDR3: CASTNTDGSSGNTIYF. The CDR3 DNA follows: TGTGCCAGCACCAACACGGACGGTAGCTCTGGAAACACCATATATTTT.

The rearrangement joins TRBV27 to TRBJ2-3, with 14 bases lining up with TRBD2. The CDR3 length is 17 residues. Germline V CDR1 and CDR2: MNHEY, SMNVEV (reference sequence). V lost 2 bases to trimming and J lost 6 bases; unmatched junction nucleotides: 7. The CDR3: CASSLPRLAGGTDTQYF. The CDR3 DNA follows: TGTGCCAGCAGTTTACCCCGACTAGCGGGAGGGACGGATACGCAGTATTTT.

V gene TRBV29-1 combines with J gene TRBJ2-7; perhaps TRBD1 as D (6 bases). Trimming took off 6 bases at V and 7 bases at J, with 13 bases between the two ends. CDR3 size: 11 residues. Germline V lookup: CDR1 SQVTM, CDR2 ANQGSEA. The CDR3 is CSVQGLGEQYF. CDR3 coding DNA: TGCAGCGTCCAGGGGCTCGGGGAGCAGTACTTC.

V and J are TRBV29-1 and TRBJ2-1; D gene unclear. This CDR3 has 10 residues. The germline V gene has CDR1 SQVTM and CDR2 ANQGSEA. The germline V and J ends were trimmed by 5 bases and 9 bases, with 8 bases remaining between them. The CDR3 reads CSVSSTEQFF. The CDR3 DNA is TGCAGCGTTTCATCTACTGAGCAGTTCTTC.

The chain recombines TRBV7-9 with TRBJ2-7; D remains ambiguous. CDR1 SEHNR and CDR2 FQNEAQ come from the germline V gene (reference sequence). This CDR3 spans 16 amino acids. The V end lost 3 bases, the J end lost 0 bases, and 15 bases lay between the germline ends. As DNA, the CDR3 is TGTGCCAGCAGCTTTAAATCCGACACCGGCTCCTACGAGCAGTACTTC. Its protein is CASSFKSDTGSYEQYF.